These 4 T cell receptor beta chains were all obtained from the same sample, sequenced in a study of T-cell reconstitution after alpha-beta-depleted transplantation in children. It was with unique molecular identifiers that the TCRbeta library was prepared. TCRdb called the PCR reads again in MiXCR, with one record for every CDR3 protein. The repertoire consists of approximately 500,000 distinct CDR3 sequences, with 10% occurring once and the leading ten covering just over 2%. The starting material was PBMCs, obtained before TCRalphabeta/CD19-depleted stem cell transplant. Source of these receptors: a child aged 2-15 years with inherited bone marrow failure, due to receive a stem cell transplant.

This clonotype showed up just a few times. This chain connects TRBV12-3 or TRBV12-4 to TRBJ2-3; D unclear. With 6 bases removed from V and 3 bases from J, the gap between germline ends came to 7 bases. The CDR3 runs 12 residues. CDR3 in DNA: TGTGCCAGCAGCCAGACTACAGATACGCAGTATTTT. Its translation is CASSQTTDTQYF.

This clonotype was detected many times. The chain carries TRBV5-1 and TRBJ2-7; D is possibly TRBD2 (6 bases). Germline V gene sequence: CDR1 SGHRS, CDR2 YFSETQ. V lost 3 bases to trimming and J lost 3 bases, with 16 bases between them. This CDR3 region has 15 residues. As DNA, the CDR3 is TGCGCCAGCAGCTGGGGGGACGGACAAGGCTACGAGCAGTACTTC. Translation: CASSWGDGQGYEQYF.

This clonotype was counted only a few times. This sequence joins TRBV4-2 and TRBJ2-1; 9 positions agree with TRBD1. Losses at the gene ends were 4 bases for V and 6 bases for J; bases not matched to a gene: 4. CDR1 and CDR2 from the germline V gene are LGHNA and YNFKEQ. CDR3 size: 14 residues. The CDR3 nucleotides are TGTGCCAGCAGCCTACGGGACAGGGCCAATGAGCAGTTCTTC. As protein: CASSLRDRANEQFF.

This clonotype was observed many times. The rearrangement uses TRBV28 and TRBJ2-7; a possible D gene is TRBD2 (6 bases). Trimming pared 1 base from V and 2 bases from J, leaving 12 bases between. Germline CDR1 reads MDHEN; CDR2 reads SYDVKM. The CDR3 is 15 amino acids. This chain's CDR3 is CASSLFQEGPYEQYF. The DNA of the CDR3 is TGTGCCAGCAGTTTATTTCAGGAGGGGCCCTACGAGCAGTACTTC.